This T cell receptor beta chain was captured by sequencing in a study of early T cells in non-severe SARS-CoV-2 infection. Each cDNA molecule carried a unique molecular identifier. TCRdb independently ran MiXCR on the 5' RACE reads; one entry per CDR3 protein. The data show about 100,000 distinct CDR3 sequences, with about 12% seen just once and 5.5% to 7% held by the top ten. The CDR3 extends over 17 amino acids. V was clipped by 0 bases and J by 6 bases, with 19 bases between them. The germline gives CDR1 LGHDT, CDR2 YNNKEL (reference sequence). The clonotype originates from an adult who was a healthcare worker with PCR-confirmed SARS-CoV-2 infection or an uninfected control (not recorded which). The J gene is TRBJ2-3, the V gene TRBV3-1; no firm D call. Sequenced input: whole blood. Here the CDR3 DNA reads TGTGCCAGCAGCCAAGATAAATCCAGAGGTGCGGTGGATACGCAGTATTTT. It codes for CASSQDKSRGAVDTQYF.